Below are 18 T cell receptor beta chains sequenced from a single sample in a study of OX40 agonist ivuxolimab in advanced cancers. The library relied on the immunoSEQ multiplex PCR assay. The clones in this table, taken by TCRdb from immuneACCESS, are in-frame only. Not every clone is retained; where verified, under half of the shortfall comes from an unresolved V gene, and the cause of the rest is unknown. This sample is represented by about 40,000 clones; approximately 86% of them were singletons. The ten largest make up about 15% of the sample. This specimen consisted of CD4+ or CD8+ T cells sorted from blood, obtained in a trial of the OX40 agonist ivuxolimab. The receptors originated from an adult with an advanced solid tumor such as melanoma, head and neck, liver or kidney cancer.

This sequence joins TRBV6-9 and TRBJ2-7, with 7 bases lining up with TRBD2. J was trimmed by 6 bases and V by 3 bases; bases with no gene match: 8. CDR1 is MNHGY, CDR2 SVAAGI, per germline. The CDR3 spans 14 residues. This CDR3 is CASSYSGLNSEQYF. CDR3 in DNA: TGTGCCAGCAGTTACTCGGGACTAAACTCCGAGCAGTACTTC.

The chain employs TRBV21-1 and TRBJ2-3; TRBD2, the D gene given by the table, was not confirmed from the DNA. TRBV21-1 is recorded as a pseudogene. CDR3 length: 18 residues. The CDR3 sequence is CASSKASAPSPGTDTQYF. The CDR3 DNA follows: TGTGCCAGCAGCAAAGCCTCCGCTCCTAGTCCTGGCACAGATACGCAGTATTTT.

This clone is labeled as medium-sized. The chain's CDR3 is CASSPTLNQPQHF. In DNA, the CDR3 is TGTGCCAGCAGTCCCACGCTTAATCAGCCCCAGCATTTT. This chain links TRBV27 with TRBJ1-5; D gene unclear. The germline V gene has CDR1 MNHEY and CDR2 SMNVEV (reference sequence). This CDR3 is 13 amino acids long. The V end lost 5 bases, the J end lost 4 bases, and 9 bases lay between the germline ends.

The V call is TRBV18, the J call TRBJ1-2, with 9 bases lining up with TRBD1. The CDR3 has 23 amino acids. V gave up 4 bases and J gave up 5 bases; unmatched junction bases: 32. CDR1 and CDR2 from the germline V gene are KGHSH and LQKENI. DNA of the CDR3: TGTGCCAGCTCACTAACCGGTTTCGGGACAGGGCCGAAAAAGACGGACCGGGGGTATGGCTACACCTTC. This translates into CASSLTGFGTGPKKTDRGYGYTF. Supplemented by reference TRBV18 and TRBJ1-2, the full variable domain reads NAGVMQNPRHLVRRRGQEARLRCSPMKGHSHVYWYRQLPEEGLKFMVYLQKENIIDESGMPKERFSAEFPKEGPSILRIQQVVRGDSAAYFCASSLTGFGTGPKKTDRGYGYTFGSGTRLTVV.

This rearrangement joins TRBV6-5 to TRBJ2-2; D gene unclear. Trimming pared 6 bases from V and 3 bases from J, leaving 11 bases between. From germline, CDR1 is MNHEY and CDR2 SVGAGI. CDR3 length: 14 amino acids. CDR3 bases: TGTGCCAGCAGCGATACTATTCACACCGGGGAGCTGTTTTTT. Translation: CASSDTIHTGELFF.

This clone appeared a few times. This CDR3 is also generated by other DNA sequences in the sample. This chain connects TRBV29-1 to TRBJ1-1; D is unresolved. CDR3 length: 11 amino acids. The germline CDR1 and CDR2 sequences are SQVTM and ANQGSEA. With 3 bases removed from V and 4 bases from J, the gap between germline ends came to 6 bases. The DNA of the CDR3 is TGCAGCGTTGATTTAGGCACTGAAGCTTTCTTT. It translates to CSVDLGTEAFF.

V and J are TRBV7-9 and TRBJ2-1, with D unresolved. Trimming took off 3 bases at V and 0 bases at J, with 9 bases between the two ends. This CDR3 comprises 15 residues. CDR1 and CDR2 from the germline V gene are SEHNR and FQNEAQ (reference sequence). The CDR3 spells CASSFGFSSYNEQFF. The CDR3 DNA reads TGTGCCAGCAGCTTTGGGTTTAGCTCCTACAATGAGCAGTTCTTC.

This clone was seen a handful of times. Other nucleotide sequences from this sample produce the same CDR3. The J gene is TRBJ2-1, the V gene TRBV27; the D is unclear. This CDR3 comprises 11 residues. CDR1 is MNHEY, CDR2 SMNVEV, per germline (reference sequence). The germline V and J ends were trimmed by 1 base and 5 bases, with 0 bases remaining between them. CDR3 loop: CASSLYNEQFF. The CDR3 coding sequence is TGTGCCAGCAGTTTATACAATGAGCAGTTCTTC.

CDR3 region: CASSGSGADTQYF. CDR3 bases: TGCGCCAGCAGTGGTTCAGGGGCAGATACGCAGTATTTT. The J gene is TRBJ2-3, the V gene TRBV10-2, with D perhaps TRBD1 (6 bases). The CDR3 is 13 amino acids. Trimming left V 4 bases short and J 4 bases short, with 9 bases between. Germline V CDR1 and CDR2: WSHSY, SAAADI.

This chain connects TRBV7-6 to TRBJ1-5; D not certain. V was clipped by 5 bases and J by 7 bases, with 15 bases between them. This CDR3 is 14 amino acids long. Germline-derived CDR1 and CDR2 are SGHVS and FNYEAQ. Written as DNA, the CDR3 is TGTGCCAGCAGCCCCGACCCAGGAGGGCAGCCCCAGCATTTT. Encoded protein: CASSPDPGGQPQHF.

The V gene is TRBV6-4, the J gene TRBJ1-5; D call uncertain. Per the germline V gene, CDR1 is MRHNA and CDR2 is SNTAGT. The CDR3 consists of 17 residues. V lost 0 bases, J lost 0 bases, and 12 bases lay in between. The CDR3 sequence is CASSDSTRTYSNQPQHF. The CDR3 nucleotides are TGTGCCAGCAGTGACTCGACCCGAACCTATAGCAATCAGCCCCAGCATTTT.

This chain joins TRBV19 and TRBJ2-1; unclear D gene. The V end lost 7 bases, the J end lost 4 bases, and 5 bases lay between the germline ends. CDR1 is LNHDA and CDR2 is SQIVND in the germline V gene (reference sequence). The CDR3 sequence is 11 residues long. CDR3 region: CASTEYNEQFF. In nucleotides, the CDR3 is TGTGCCAGTACAGAGTACAATGAGCAGTTCTTC.

V is TRBV11-2 and J is TRBJ2-7, with D possibly TRBD2 on 6 matching bases. Per the germline V gene, CDR1 is SGHAT and CDR2 is FQNNGV. V gave up 5 bases and J gave up 7 bases, with 15 bases separating them. This CDR3 contains 13 residues. The CDR3 DNA sequence: TGTGCCAGCAGCCCCCCCGCGGGGTGGGAGCAGTACGTC. It codes for CASSPPAGWEQYV.

This chain uses TRBV5-4 with TRBJ2-7; the match to TRBD2 covers 7 bases. Germline CDR1 reads SGHNT; CDR2 reads YYREEE (reference sequence). V shed 0 bases and J 6 bases; nucleotides not matched to a gene: 9. The CDR3 totals 15 residues. CDR3 loop: CASSLAVAGVGEQYF. The CDR3 DNA sequence: TGTGCCAGCAGCTTGGCAGTTGCGGGAGTAGGCGAGCAGTACTTC. Full variable domain (remainder filled in from reference TRBV5-4 and TRBJ2-7): ETGVTQSPTHLIKTRGQQVTLRCSSQSGHNTVSWYQQALGQGPQFIFQYYREEENGRGNFPPRFSGLQFPNYSSELNVNALELDDSALYLCASSLAVAGVGEQYFGPGTRLTVT.

V usage is TRBV13 and J usage is TRBJ2-3; 8 bases agree with TRBD2. Germline loops: CDR1 PRHDT, CDR2 FYEKMQ (reference sequence). This CDR3 spans 14 amino acids. V trimming: 8 bases; J trimming: 6 bases; junction bases outside the gene matches: 10. The CDR3 spells CASGTGGLRDTQYF. CDR3 nucleotide sequence: TGTGCCAGCGGAACGGGAGGGCTTAGGGATACGCAGTATTTT.

The chain has TRBV19 and TRBJ1-2; TRBD1 is a possible D gene (5 bases). The length of the CDR3 is 11 residues. The V end lost 7 bases, the J end lost 7 bases, and 10 bases lay between the germline ends. Germline CDR1 reads LNHDA; CDR2 reads SQIVND (reference sequence). CDR3 loop: CASNSGFGYTF. The CDR3 DNA reads as TGTGCCAGTAACTCAGGGTTTGGCTACACCTTC.

This chain connects TRBV4-3 to TRBJ2-5; tentative D call: TRBD2 (6 bases). The germline V and J ends were trimmed by 3 bases and 9 bases, with 20 bases remaining between them. CDR3 size: 15 residues. Germline values: CDR1 LGHNA, CDR2 YSLEER. The CDR3 bases are TGCGCCAGCAGCCACGAGTGGCGAATAGGAGGGGCCCAGTACTTC. It encodes CASSHEWRIGGAQYF.

The rearrangement uses TRBV5-4 and TRBJ2-7; D unresolved. The germline CDR1 and CDR2 sequences are SGHNT and YYREEE (reference sequence). Trimming pared 4 bases from V and 0 bases from J, leaving 8 bases between. This CDR3 region has 13 residues. The CDR3 region has the DNA TGTGCCAGCAGCCCCTGGGACTCCTACGAGCAGTACTTC. It encodes CASSPWDSYEQYF.